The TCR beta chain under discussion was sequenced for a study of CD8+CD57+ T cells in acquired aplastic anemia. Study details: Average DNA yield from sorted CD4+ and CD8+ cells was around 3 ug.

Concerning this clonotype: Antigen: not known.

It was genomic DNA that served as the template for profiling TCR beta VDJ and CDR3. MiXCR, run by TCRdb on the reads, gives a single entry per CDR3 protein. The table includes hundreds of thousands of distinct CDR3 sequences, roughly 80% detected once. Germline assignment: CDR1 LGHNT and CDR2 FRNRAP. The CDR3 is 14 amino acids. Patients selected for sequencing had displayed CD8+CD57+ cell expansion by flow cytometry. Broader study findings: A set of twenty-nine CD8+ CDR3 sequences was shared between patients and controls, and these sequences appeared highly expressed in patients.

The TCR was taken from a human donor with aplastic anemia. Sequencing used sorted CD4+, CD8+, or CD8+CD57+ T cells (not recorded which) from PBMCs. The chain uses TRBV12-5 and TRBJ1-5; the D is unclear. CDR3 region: CSSSLSYSNQPQHF. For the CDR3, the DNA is TGTTCCAGCAGTTTGTCGTATAGCAATCAGCCCCAGCATTTT.